This T cell receptor (beta chain) was identified in a study of graft-versus-host responses after intestinal transplantation. Looking at the study overall: Those transplanted obtained multivisceral, liver-intestinal, or isolated intestinal grafts.

Notes on the study in general: GvH clones appeared in recipient marrow, some first in ileum or blood. Within the allografts of patients who had graft-donor T cell macrochimerism, graft-versus-host to host-versus-graft clonal ratios were high.

Generated by immunoSEQ multiplex PCR, the TCRdb table keeps only in-frame clones and is missing some. The sample shows approximately 33,000 clones, around 83% of them seen only once. The germline gives CDR1 SEHNR, CDR2 FQNEAQ (reference sequence). The CDR3 is 13 residues long. The V and J ends lost 2 bases and 8 bases, in that order; junction bases with no gene match: 2. This clone has just one count. Its antigen is not known. V is TRBV7-9 and J is TRBJ1-4; TRBD1 aligns across 7 bases. The sequencing used unstimulated CD8+ T cells sorted from spleen or lymph node cells, collected before intestinal transplant. The sequence was obtained from a human donor who received an intestinal transplant. The CDR3 region has the DNA TGTGCCAGCAGCTTATACAGGGGCGAAAAACTGTTTTTT. Residues: CASSLYRGEKLFF.